The 4 T cell receptor beta chains in this list originate from one sample, sequenced in a study of T cells in localized non-small cell lung cancer. Clones were sequenced by immunoSEQ multiplex PCR, and TCRdb holds only the in-frame ones, with some missing. The data contain approximately 32,000 clones, approximately 80% of them singletons. Material: peripheral blood, obtained before any cancer treatment. The source of these receptors is a male donor aged 60 or over with stage III squamous cell lung carcinoma.

V usage is TRBV15 and J usage is TRBJ2-1; D is possibly TRBD1 (6 bases). The germline V gene has CDR1 LNHNV and CDR2 YYDKDF (reference sequence). Trimming removed 0 bases at V and 6 bases at J, with 21 bases between. This CDR3 has 18 residues. The DNA for the CDR3 is TGTGCCACCAGCAGAGAAGGGTTGGGGGCGCTTCCAGCCAATGAGCAGTTCTTC. Translation gives CATSREGLGALPANEQFF.

The V gene is TRBV6-1, the J gene TRBJ1-1, with 8 bases fitting TRBD1. The CDR3 runs 14 residues. V lost 6 bases and J lost 4; bases outside the gene matches: 7. The germline V gene has CDR1 MNHNS and CDR2 SASEGT. The CDR3 protein is CASSIGQGSTEAFF. DNA for the CDR3: TGTGCCAGCAGCATAGGACAGGGATCCACTGAAGCTTTCTTT.

This chain uses TRBV14 with TRBJ2-3, with 10 nucleotides matching TRBD2. The CDR3 runs to 16 residues. V gave up 3 bases and J gave up 1 base; unmatched junction bases: 4. From germline, CDR1 is SGHDN and CDR2 FVKESK. CDR3 coding DNA: TGTGCCAGCAGCCACGAAACTAGCGGGGGCACAGATACGCAGTATTTT. Amino acids: CASSHETSGGTDTQYF.

V and J are TRBV5-1 and TRBJ2-3; D is possibly TRBD1 or TRBD2 (6 bases each). V lost 6 bases and J 0 bases, leaving 20 bases between the germline ends. Germline-derived CDR1 and CDR2 are SGHRS and YFSETQ. The CDR3 is made up of 17 amino acids. The CDR3 DNA reads as TGCGCCAGCACCCGGGGGCAGGGGACACTAAGCACAGATACGCAGTATTTT. Protein sequence: CASTRGQGTLSTDTQYF.